These 13 T cell receptor beta chains share one sample of origin, sequenced in a study of identical twins. TCRdb processed the 5' RACE reads anew with MiXCR; each CDR3 protein has one entry. Among just over 500,000 distinct CDR3 sequences listed, around 20% were seen once. Separately, the same data were catalogued under a study of T cells expressing NK-cell markers.

The specimen was CD4+ T cells sorted from blood. The receptors originated from a woman aged 18-29 years in good health.

The rearrangement uses TRBV6-1 and TRBJ2-7; TRBD1 is a possible D gene (5 bases). Trimming removed 5 bases from V and 0 bases from J, with 20 bases in between. The CDR3 extends over 17 amino acids. Germline V lookup: CDR1 MNHNS, CDR2 SASEGT. The CDR3 region has the DNA TGTGCCAGCAGTCCAGGGATGGGGCGCCTTAGCTCCTACGAGCAGTACTTC. This translates into CASSPGMGRLSSYEQYF.

Ten or more counts support this clonotype. The chain recombines TRBV5-1 with TRBJ2-2; D unclear. This CDR3 is 15 amino acids long. Germline V gene data show CDR1 as SGHRS and CDR2 as YFSETQ. Trimming removed 0 bases at V and 0 bases at J, with 6 bases between. Written as DNA, the CDR3 is TGCGCCAGCAGCTTGGTATCCCCGAACACCGGGGAGCTGTTTTTT. Translating it yields CASSLVSPNTGELFF.

V is TRBV6-1 and J is TRBJ2-7; no clear D gene. Germline assignment: CDR1 MNHNS and CDR2 SASEGT. V shed 1 base and J shed 1 base, with 11 bases lying between them. The CDR3 loop spans 15 amino acids. Here the CDR3 DNA reads TGTGCCAGCAGTGAAGTATCCCCCCGGTCCTACGAGCAGTACTTC. Residues: CASSEVSPRSYEQYF.

This clonotype was seen only a few times. The V call is TRBV12-3 or TRBV12-4, the J call TRBJ1-1; D unclear. The CDR3 consists of 13 residues. V was trimmed by 6 bases and J by 3 bases, leaving 11 bases between them. The DNA of the CDR3 is TGTGCCAGCAGGCCGTTCACAGACACTGAAGCTTTCTTT. Protein sequence: CASRPFTDTEAFF.

This chain connects TRBV12-3 or TRBV12-4 to TRBJ2-1; D is perhaps TRBD2 (5 bases). The CDR3 loop spans 13 amino acids. V gave up 3 bases and J gave up 6 bases, with 9 bases separating them. As DNA, the CDR3 is TGTGCCAGCAGTTTGACTAAGGGCAATGAGCAGTTCTTC. Translating it yields CASSLTKGNEQFF.

This clonotype occurred a few times. The chain combines TRBV30 with TRBJ2-3; D not certain. The CDR3 extends over 13 amino acids. Trimming removed 5 bases from V and 2 bases from J, with 11 bases in between. CDR1 and CDR2 from the germline V gene are GTSNPN and SVGIG (reference sequence). In DNA form, the CDR3 reads TGTGCCTGGTCGGTGGGTTTCACAGATACGCAGTATTTT. It translates to CAWSVGFTDTQYF.

This clonotype was detected a few times. The gene calls are TRBV20-1 and TRBJ2-1; TRBD1 is a possible D gene (5 bases). Germline assignment: CDR1 DFQATT and CDR2 SNEGSKA (reference sequence). This CDR3 has 14 amino acids. V gave up 3 bases and J gave up 8 bases, with 17 bases separating them. CDR3 in DNA: TGCAGTGCTAGCAGGACAATTTACCTCGATGAGCAGTTCTTC. Residues: CSASRTIYLDEQFF.

This clonotype occurred a few times. This chain connects TRBV4-2 to TRBJ1-5, with a tentative D call TRBD1 (5 bases). The germline V gene encodes CDR1 LGHNA and CDR2 YNFKEQ. The V gene lost 3 bases and the J gene lost 5 bases, with 11 bases spanning the gap. The CDR3 totals 14 residues. The CDR3 DNA follows: TGTGCCAGCAGCCAGTCCGGGGGTTATCAGCCCCAGCATTTT. Its translation is CASSQSGGYQPQHF.

This chain uses TRBV10-2 with TRBJ1-1, with 9 bases aligning to TRBD1. Trimming took 3 bases from V and 5 from J; bases not matched to a gene: 10. There are 16 residues in the CDR3. From germline, CDR1 is WSHSY and CDR2 SAAADI. CDR3 DNA: TGCGCCAGCAGTGATTACATGGGACAGGGAAGGACTGAAGCTTTCTTT. Translated: CASSDYMGQGRTEAFF.

This clonotype was counted a few times. The chain recombines TRBV20-1 with TRBJ2-7; possible D gene TRBD2, 5 bases. Trimming pared 3 bases from V and 2 bases from J, leaving 17 bases between. Germline CDR1 is DFQATT and CDR2 is SNEGSKA (reference sequence). CDR3 size: 15 residues. The CDR3 sequence is CSASSISGLTYEQYF. The CDR3 DNA reads TGCAGTGCTAGCTCAATATCCGGACTGACCTACGAGCAGTACTTC.

The chain couples TRBV20-1 to TRBJ2-7; 9 nucleotides match TRBD2. Germline V gene sequence: CDR1 DFQATT, CDR2 SNEGSKA (reference sequence). Germline trimming cut 2 bases from V and 4 bases from J; bases unmatched to any gene: 9. There are 15 residues in the CDR3. CDR3 DNA sequence: TGCAGTGCTAGAAATCCGGCGACTAGCGGTTACGAGCAGTACTTC. Encoded protein: CSARNPATSGYEQYF.

A few counts support this clonotype. The V call is TRBV5-1, the J call TRBJ2-7, with D possibly matching TRBD2 (5 bases). Trimming stripped 0 bases from V and 1 base from J, with 14 bases between. CDR1 and CDR2 from the germline V gene are SGHRS and YFSETQ. The CDR3 is 16 residues long. Written as DNA, the CDR3 is TGCGCCAGCAGCTTGGTCTCCGGGGTGGTTTCCTACGAGCAGTACTTC. This codes for CASSLVSGVVSYEQYF. The full variable domain, completed using reference TRBV5-1 and TRBJ2-7, is KAGVTQTPRYLIKTRGQQVTLSCSPISGHRSVSWYQQTPGQGLQFLFEYFSETQRNKGNFPGRFSGRQFSNSRSEMNVSTLELGDSALYLCASSLVSGVVSYEQYFGPGTRLTVT.

The genes are TRBV20-1 and TRBJ1-1; D gene uncertain. V was trimmed by 8 bases and J by 1 base, leaving 14 bases between them. Germline lookup yields CDR1 DFQATT and CDR2 SNEGSKA (reference sequence). This CDR3 region has 13 residues. CDR3 DNA: TGCAGTACTCCCGGACTTACGAACACTGAAGCTTTCTTT. Its translation is CSTPGLTNTEAFF.